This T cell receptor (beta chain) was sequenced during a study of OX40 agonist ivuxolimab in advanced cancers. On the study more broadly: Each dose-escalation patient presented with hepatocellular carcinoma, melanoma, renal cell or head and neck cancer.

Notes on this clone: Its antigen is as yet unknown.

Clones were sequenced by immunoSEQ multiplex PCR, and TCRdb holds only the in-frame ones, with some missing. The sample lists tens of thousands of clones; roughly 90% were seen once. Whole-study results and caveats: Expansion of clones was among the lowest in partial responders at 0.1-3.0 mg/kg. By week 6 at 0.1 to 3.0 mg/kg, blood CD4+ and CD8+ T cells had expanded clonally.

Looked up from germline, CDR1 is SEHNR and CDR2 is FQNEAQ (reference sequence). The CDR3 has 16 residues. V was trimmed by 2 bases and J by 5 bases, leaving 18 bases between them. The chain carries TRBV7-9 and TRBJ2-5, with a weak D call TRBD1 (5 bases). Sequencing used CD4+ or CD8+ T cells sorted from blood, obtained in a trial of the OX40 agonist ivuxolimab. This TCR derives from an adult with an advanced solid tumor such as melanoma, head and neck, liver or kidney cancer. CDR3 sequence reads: CASSLSGASLKETQYF. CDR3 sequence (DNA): TGTGCCAGCAGCTTATCTGGGGCGAGTCTCAAGGAGACCCAGTACTTC.